The rows below give T cell receptor beta chains drawn from one sample of a study of shared clonotypes between healthy human individuals. Profiling relied on immunoSEQ multiplex PCR, and the TCRdb table lists in-frame clones only, not all of them. The sample yields a few million clones, 90% to 97% seen once. Sequenced input: naive CD4+ T cells sorted from blood. The receptor set was obtained from a man between 18 and 35 years old in good health. The CDR3 runs from the conserved cysteine through the conserved F or W. Size values are once, few and many counts, or a class for expanded clones, and some rows have none.

TRBJ2-2,TRBV5-6,.,CASSSRDSAITGELFF
TRBJ1-3,TRBV5-4,.,CASSSGPGQGSGNTIYF
TRBJ1-3,TRBV2,.,CASLTQTLNTIYF
TRBJ1-4,TRBV6-5,.,CASRVGEKLFF
TRBJ1-5,TRBV4-2,.,CASSQVGTGQGANQPQHF
TRBJ2-3,TRBV2,.,CASSGQGLHTQYF
TRBJ2-7,TRBV18,.,CASSPPGTAGTEQYF
TRBJ1-4,TRBV5-1,.,CASSTWDINEKLFF
TRBJ1-6,TRBV28,.,CASSSRRQSSYNSPLHF
TRBJ1-1,TRBV18,.,CASSREQGGTEAFF
TRBJ1-2,TRBV28,.,CASSGGLGAENYGYTF
TRBJ1-4,TRBV29-1,once,CSVFLGTKNEKLFF
TRBJ2-5,TRBV5-1,.,CASSLAGREETQYF
TRBJ2-7,TRBV6-4,.,CAITVGPSRDRGGYEQYF
TRBJ1-2,TRBV5-6,.,CASSFGQDYGYTF
TRBJ1-2,TRBV30,.,CAWSVRSGASYGYTF
TRBJ2-5,TRBV4-1,once,CASSQAERGGAWETQYF
TRBJ1-1,TRBV7-9,.,CASSLGSGNTEAFF
TRBJ2-5,TRBV30,.,CAWSVHWDRGIETQYF
TRBJ1-5,TRBV28,once,CASSLQGDQPQHF
TRBJ1-4,TRBV10-3,.,CAISGTGNEKLFF
TRBJ2-5,TRBV2,.,CASRTGQETQYF
TRBJ1-6,TRBV7-8,.,CASSPLLGSPLHF
TRBJ2-7,TRBV7-9,.,CASSSPTGLSYEQYF
TRBJ2-7,TRBV4-1,.,CASSQAPTRGLYEQYF
TRBJ2-2,TRBV7-6,.,CASSLRRTEYNGELFF
TRBJ1-2,TRBV29-1,.,CSVDRQGYGYTF
TRBJ2-5,TRBV2,.,CASREPVKETQYF
TRBJ2-7,TRBV30,.,CAWIPGSQYEQYF
TRBJ1-2,TRBV25-1,.,CASSEGDRSYTF
TRBJ1-3,TRBV7-9,.,CASSPQTGISAGNTIYF
TRBJ1-1,TRBV5-1,.,CASSLGGLGGDEAFF
TRBJ2-1,TRBV29-1,.,CSAGMGQGPSSSYNEQFF
TRBJ1-2,TRBV7-9,few,CASSLTPGARSNYGYTF
TRBJ1-2,TRBV2,.,CASFSPTGFNYGYTF
TRBJ1-2,TRBV29-1,.,CSVVGGPFYGYTF
TRBJ2-1,TRBV5-6,once,CASSTRGAYNEQFF
TRBJ2-3,TRBV5-4,.,CASSQGGSGRVDTQYF
TRBJ2-2,TRBV2,.,CASSEWLGRGLAGVTGELFF
TRBJ2-5,TRBV13,.,CASSLGQGVQETQYF
TRBJ2-3,TRBV19,.,CASSKGLAGADTQYF